The 20 T cell receptor beta chains listed next were all sequenced from one sample in a study of T cells in tuberculosis. Generated by immunoSEQ multiplex PCR, the TCRdb table keeps only in-frame clones and is missing some. The sample has 37,000 or so clones; 90% to 95% are singletons. Input material: PBMCs. Every receptor here comes from a donor aged 10-30 years with latent tuberculosis or without tuberculosis infection. Some clones in this sample may be carry-over from other donors' samples.

This chain joins TRBV6-1 and TRBJ2-1, with a possible D match to TRBD1 (6 bases). The ends were cut back, 10 bases at V and 0 bases at J, with 16 bases in the middle. The CDR3 has 15 residues. The germline gives CDR1 MNHNS, CDR2 SASEGT. Written as DNA, the CDR3 is TGTGCCATACGGACAGAAAGGATCTCCTACAATGAGCAGTTCTTC. This codes for CAIRTERISYNEQFF.

The genes are TRBV11-2 and TRBJ1-4; D call uncertain. CDR1 is SGHAT, CDR2 FQNNGV, per germline. This CDR3 is 14 amino acids long. V gave up 6 bases and J gave up 2 bases, with 10 bases separating them. CDR3 protein: CASRSRGTNEKLFF. The DNA for the CDR3 is TGTGCCAGCAGATCACGAGGGACTAATGAAAAACTGTTTTTT.

This chain connects TRBV7-2 to TRBJ1-4, with 7 bases fitting TRBD1. Germline V CDR1 and CDR2: SGHTA, FQGNSA. The CDR3 extends over 14 amino acids. The ends lost 4 bases at V and 8 bases at J; junction bases unmatched: 7. CDR3 sequence (DNA): TGTGCCAGCAGCTCGCGACAGGGAGGAGAAAAACTGTTTTTT. Translated, it gives CASSSRQGGEKLFF.

This clone came up once. The rearrangement links TRBV15 to TRBJ1-1, with D possibly being TRBD1 (6 bases). V was shortened by 6 bases and J by 6 bases, with 14 bases between the two germline ends. This CDR3 has 13 residues. Germline V gene data show CDR1 as LNHNV and CDR2 as YYDKDF (reference sequence). DNA for the CDR3: TGTGCCACCAGAAGGGGGTCATCCGCTGAAGCTTTCTTT. This gives the protein CATRRGSSAEAFF.

J is TRBJ2-1 and V is TRBV7-2, with a tentative D call TRBD2 (7 bases). The ends were cut back, 6 bases at V and 15 bases at J, with 27 bases in the middle. CDR3 length: 15 residues. The germline V gene has CDR1 SGHTA and CDR2 FQGNSA. For the CDR3, the DNA is TGTGCCAGCAGGATATTCCCTTCGTCTGAGGGGGGGTGGTTCTTC. Translation: CASRIFPSSEGGWFF.

This rearrangement joins TRBV11-1 to TRBJ2-7; D might be TRBD2 (6 bases). The CDR3 contains 11 residues. Looked up from germline, CDR1 is SGHAT and CDR2 is FQDESV (reference sequence). Trimming took off 5 bases at V and 4 bases at J, with 6 bases between the two ends. DNA for the CDR3: TGTGCCAGCAGCCGGGGGTACGAGCAGTACTTC. It yields the protein CASSRGYEQYF. Using reference TRBV11-1 and TRBJ2-7 for the parts outside the CDR3, the full variable domain is EAEVAQSPRYKITEKSQAVAFWCDPISGHATLYWYRQILGQGPELLVQFQDESVVDDSQLPKDRFSAERLKGVDSTLKIQPAELGDSAMYLCASSRGYEQYFGPGTRLTVT.

The chain couples TRBV12-5 to TRBJ2-3; TRBD2 matches 10 bases. CDR1 and CDR2 from the germline V gene are LGHNT and FRNRAP. J was trimmed by 2 bases and V by 1 base; bases with no gene match: 3. This CDR3 region has 16 residues. Here the CDR3 DNA reads TGTGCTAGTGGTTTGGGTCTAGCGGGGGACACAGATACGCAGTATTTT. This gives the protein CASGLGLAGDTDTQYF.

The chain recombines TRBV4-3 with TRBJ1-2, with 10 bases fitting TRBD1. Losses at the gene ends were 0 bases for V and 7 bases for J; bases not matched to a gene: 5. This CDR3 is 15 amino acids long. The germline V gene has CDR1 LGHNA and CDR2 YSLEER. The CDR3 coding sequence is TGCGCCAGCAGCCAAGATTTGACAGGGGGCCTTGGCTACACCTTC. As protein: CASSQDLTGGLGYTF.

J is TRBJ2-3 and V is TRBV5-1; tentatively, D is TRBD2 (5 bases). Germline V lookup: CDR1 SGHRS, CDR2 YFSETQ. This CDR3 contains 15 residues. Trimming removed 0 bases from V and 0 bases from J, with 8 bases in between. The DNA for the CDR3 is TGCGCCAGCAGCTTGGAGCTAGCTAGCACAGATACGCAGTATTTT. The encoded protein is CASSLELASTDTQYF. The full variable domain, rest sourced from reference TRBV5-1 and TRBJ2-3, is KAGVTQTPRYLIKTRGQQVTLSCSPISGHRSVSWYQQTPGQGLQFLFEYFSETQRNKGNFPGRFSGRQFSNSRSEMNVSTLELGDSALYLCASSLELASTDTQYFGPGTRLTVL.

The chain carries TRBV19 and TRBJ2-2; D is perhaps TRBD1 (6 bases). This CDR3 spans 16 amino acids. Germline V gene data show CDR1 as LNHDA and CDR2 as SQIVND (reference sequence). With 2 bases removed from V and 2 bases from J, the gap between germline ends came to 12 bases. The DNA of the CDR3 is TGTGCCAGTAGTATACTCCGGGACATTAACACCGGGGAGCTGTTTTTT. Translated, it gives CASSILRDINTGELFF.

The V and J genes are TRBV4-3 and TRBJ2-7; 7 positions match TRBD2. Germline V CDR1 and CDR2: LGHNA, YSLEER. This CDR3 has 14 amino acids. The J segment lost 6 bases and the V segment lost 0 bases, leaving 5 bases of the junction unmatched. Here the CDR3 DNA reads TGCGCCAGCAGCCAAGATATAGCGGGCGGCGAGCAGTACTTC. It specifies CASSQDIAGGEQYF.

V is TRBV18 and J is TRBJ2-3, with D maybe TRBD2 (5 bases). This CDR3 is built from 14 residues. Trimming pared 2 bases from V and 5 bases from J, leaving 11 bases between. Germline CDR1 KGHSH, CDR2 LQKENI. The chain's CDR3 is CASSPREHRDTQYF. CDR3 coding DNA: TGTGCCAGCTCACCAAGGGAGCACAGAGATACGCAGTATTTT.

The V call is TRBV30, the J call TRBJ1-2; D is uncertain. CDR1 GTSNPN and CDR2 SVGIG come from the germline V gene (reference sequence). Trimming removed 0 bases from V and 8 bases from J, with 16 bases in between. The CDR3 totals 14 residues. The chain's CDR3 is CAWSVQVGGGGYTF. The CDR3 nucleotides are TGTGCCTGGAGTGTACAAGTCGGAGGAGGGGGCTACACCTTC.

The chain carries TRBV19 and TRBJ1-2; 8 bases are shared with TRBD1. Germline lookup yields CDR1 LNHDA and CDR2 SQIVND (reference sequence). The CDR3 contains 15 residues. J gave up 1 base and V 5 bases, and 6 bases lay outside the gene matches. The CDR3 loop is CASSASGQGNYGYTF. The CDR3 DNA sequence: TGTGCCAGTAGTGCCTCCGGACAGGGTAACTATGGCTACACCTTC.

The chain is built from TRBV7-9 and TRBJ1-6; possibly TRBD1 for D (5 bases). CDR1 is SEHNR and CDR2 is FQNEAQ in the germline V gene (reference sequence). V lost 5 bases to trimming and J lost 7 bases, with 21 bases between them. The CDR3 extends over 17 amino acids. CDR3 nucleotide sequence: TGTGCCAGCAGCACCTGGGACTCTCGAAGTCCGAATTCACCCCTCCACTTT. Its protein is CASSTWDSRSPNSPLHF.

The rearrangement uses TRBV7-6 and TRBJ1-3; D might be TRBD1 (6 bases). From germline, CDR1 is SGHVS and CDR2 FNYEAQ. V was cut by 1 base and J by 1 base, with 14 bases left in between. The CDR3 length is 17 residues. The CDR3 protein is CASSLEAGQGSGNTIYF. The CDR3 DNA reads as TGTGCCAGCAGCTTAGAAGCGGGACAAGGATCTGGAAACACCATATATTTT.

The V and J genes are TRBV19 and TRBJ1-2; 7 bases are a match to TRBD1. The trim removed 3 bases at V and 5 bases at J, leaving 12 bases unmatched. The CDR3 loop spans 16 amino acids. Germline-derived CDR1 and CDR2 are LNHDA and SQIVND (reference sequence). CDR3 nucleotides: TGTGCCAGTAGTATTCTGCCGGGTATCAGGGGGTATGGCTACACCTTC. Its protein is CASSILPGIRGYGYTF. Based on the CDR3 plus reference TRBV19 and TRBJ1-2, the full variable domain is DGGITQSPKYLFRKEGQNVTLSCEQNLNHDAMYWYRQDPGQGLRLIYYSQIVNDFQKGDIAEGYSVSREKKESFPLTVTSAQKNPTAFYLCASSILPGIRGYGYTFGSGTRLTVV.

The V call is TRBV7-6, the J call TRBJ2-1; D gene ambiguous. The germline V gene encodes CDR1 SGHVS and CDR2 FNYEAQ. V lost 1 base to trimming and J lost 0 bases, with 13 bases between them. The CDR3 is made up of 17 amino acids. CDR3 DNA sequence: TGTGCCAGCAGCTTAGGGCTGGGCCGTAGCTCCTACAATGAGCAGTTCTTC. This gives the protein CASSLGLGRSSYNEQFF.

This clone was seen a single time. This chain connects TRBV15 to TRBJ1-5, with a possible D match to TRBD1 (6 bases). V gave up 5 bases and J gave up 7 bases, with 12 bases separating them. Germline V gene lookup returns CDR1 LNHNV and CDR2 YYDKDF (reference sequence). There are 13 residues in the CDR3. The CDR3 DNA follows: TGTGCCACCAGCTACAGGGTGGGGCAGCCCCAGCATTTT. Translation: CATSYRVGQPQHF. Using reference TRBV15 and TRBJ1-5 for the parts outside the CDR3, the full variable domain is DAMVIQNPRYQVTQFGKPVTLSCSQTLNHNVMYWYQQKSSQAPKLLFHYYDKDFNNEADTPDNFQSRRPNTSFCFLDIRSPGLGDTAMYLCATSYRVGQPQHFGDGTRLSIL.

The chain links TRBV4-3 to TRBJ1-2; 10 nucleotides line up with TRBD1. Germline CDR1 and CDR2: LGHNA and YSLEER. J lost 5 bases, V lost 6 bases, and 6 bases had no gene match. The CDR3 has 14 residues. Here the CDR3 DNA reads TGCGCCAGCAGAAAGACAGGGGGCTTTTATGGCTACACCTTC. This sequence encodes CASRKTGGFYGYTF.